These 10 T cell receptor beta chains came from one sample sequenced in a study of cytomegalovirus exposure and HLA in healthy donors. Both 60 Vbeta primers and 13 Jbeta primers went into the PCR. Here immunoSEQ multiplex PCR was the method, and the copy in TCRdb shows in-frame clones only, minus some. Counted here are about 170,000 clones, 70% to 90% occurring once; the ten biggest clones make up 4.5% to 5.5%. What was sequenced was PBMCs. Every receptor here comes from a girl aged 10 to 17 in good health and CMV-seropositive.

This clone was picked up a small number of times. The chain links TRBV15 to TRBJ2-6, with a weak D call TRBD1 (7 bases). V was pared by 4 bases and J by 4 bases, with 14 bases between. The CDR3 loop spans 16 amino acids. From germline, CDR1 is LNHNV and CDR2 YYDKDF (reference sequence). This CDR3 reads CATSITGAGGANVLTF. In nucleotides, the CDR3 is TGTGCCACCAGCATCACAGGGGCGGGAGGGGCCAACGTCCTGACTTTC.

The V gene is TRBV27, the J gene TRBJ1-2, with 9 bases aligning to TRBD1. The germline CDR1 and CDR2 sequences are MNHEY and SMNVEV (reference sequence). This CDR3 is 20 amino acids long. V lost 6 bases, J lost 8 bases, and 28 bases stayed unmatched. The CDR3 nucleotides are TGTGCCAGCAGCCCTGAAAAAAGCCGGGACAGGGTTCAACTCCGCCGCGGCTACACCTTC. This encodes CASSPEKSRDRVQLRRGYTF.

The V gene is TRBV6-6, the J gene TRBJ1-1; no reliable D call. This CDR3 region has 13 residues. Germline V gives CDR1 MNHNY, CDR2 SVGAGI (reference sequence). V was cut by 2 bases and J by 1 base, with 5 bases left in between. The CDR3 nucleotides are TGTGCCAGCAGTTACGTCAAGAACACTGAAGCTTTCTTT. Its translation: CASSYVKNTEAFF.

This chain connects TRBV4-1 to TRBJ1-5; tentatively, D is TRBD1 (5 bases). Germline CDR1 and CDR2: MGHRA and YSYEKL. Deletions cut 1 base from V and 9 bases from J, with 7 bases between. This CDR3 has 12 amino acids. The CDR3: CASSQAGGPQHF. CDR3 DNA: TGCGCCAGCAGCCAAGCCGGGGGGCCCCAGCATTTT.

The rearrangement joins TRBV5-1 to TRBJ2-3; D ambiguous. Germline CDR1 and CDR2: SGHRS and YFSETQ. This CDR3 spans 14 amino acids. V was trimmed by 4 bases and J by 6 bases, leaving 15 bases between them. For the CDR3, the DNA is TGCGCCAGCAGCGAAACCCTACTAACGGATACGCAGTATTTT. This translates into CASSETLLTDTQYF. The full variable domain, completed using reference TRBV5-1 and TRBJ2-3, is KAGVTQTPRYLIKTRGQQVTLSCSPISGHRSVSWYQQTPGQGLQFLFEYFSETQRNKGNFPGRFSGRQFSNSRSEMNVSTLELGDSALYLCASSETLLTDTQYFGPGTRLTVL.

The genes are TRBV30 and TRBJ1-2; D call uncertain. V was shortened by 0 bases and J by 0 bases, with 8 bases between the two germline ends. CDR1 is GTSNPN and CDR2 is SVGIG in the germline V gene (reference sequence). The CDR3 contains 14 residues. DNA for the CDR3: TGTGCCTGGAGTGTTAGGAGAGCTAACTATGGCTACACCTTC. Residues: CAWSVRRANYGYTF.

About this clone: This sample also contains other DNA sequences that code for the same CDR3. V is TRBV18 and J is TRBJ1-1; D gene uncertain. Germline CDR1 and CDR2: KGHSH and LQKENI. The CDR3 covers 13 residues. V was trimmed by 1 base and J by 3 bases, leaving 6 bases between them. In DNA form, the CDR3 reads TGTGCCAGCTCACCACGGGGAGACACTGAAGCTTTCTTT. Amino acids: CASSPRGDTEAFF.

In its sample, this clone was seen once. This chain uses TRBV4-1 with TRBJ2-7; maybe TRBD2 (6 bases). The CDR3 has 15 residues. The germline CDR1 and CDR2 sequences are MGHRA and YSYEKL. V gave up 1 base and J gave up 0 bases, with 10 bases separating them. The CDR3 loop is CASSQGGGASYEQYF. CDR3 in DNA: TGCGCCAGCAGCCAAGGTGGCGGGGCCTCCTACGAGCAGTACTTC.

V is TRBV6-6 and J is TRBJ1-1; D remains ambiguous. Between the trimmed V and J ends, which lost 5 bases and 0 bases, there was a span of 7 bases. This CDR3 is built from 13 residues. In germline, CDR1 is MNHNY, CDR2 SVGAGI (reference sequence). In nucleotides, the CDR3 is TGTGCCAGCAGTCCAAGCATGAACACTGAAGCTTTCTTT. Amino acid sequence: CASSPSMNTEAFF.

The V gene is TRBV5-4, the J gene TRBJ1-6; D not certain. Germline V CDR1 and CDR2: SGHNT, YYREEE (reference sequence). The CDR3 loop spans 14 amino acids. Trimming removed 2 bases from V and 5 bases from J, with 8 bases in between. The CDR3 DNA is TGTGCCAGCAGCTTACGGGAGAATAATTCACCCCTCCACTTT. Amino acids: CASSLRENNSPLHF.